The 30 T cell receptor beta chains presented below share a single source sample, sequenced in a study of blood T cells in healthy people across ages. Alongside a J-beta primer mix, a sample-barcoded 5' primer served in a second PCR lasting about 7 to 12 cycles. TCRdb processed the 5' RACE reads anew with MiXCR; each CDR3 protein has one entry. The table has roughly 1,500,000 distinct CDR3 sequences, about 31% seen once. Sequencing used blood. The receptor set was obtained from a woman in her 30s in good health.

This clonotype was recorded at least ten times. The rearrangement uses TRBV27 and TRBJ2-7; D gene uncertain. V gave up 6 bases and J gave up 5 bases, with 8 bases separating them. CDR3 length equals 11 residues. Per germline, CDR1 MNHEY and CDR2 SMNVEV (reference sequence). The CDR3 sequence: CASSFNHEQYF. The CDR3 DNA reads TGTGCCAGCAGCTTTAATCACGAGCAGTACTTC.

The chain has TRBV5-1 and TRBJ2-1; 8 bases match TRBD2. Germline loops: CDR1 SGHRS, CDR2 YFSETQ. This CDR3 is 14 amino acids long. Trimming removed 4 bases from V and 4 bases from J; junction bases left unmatched: 4. CDR3 sequence: CASSQRELYNEQFF. CDR3 DNA: TGCGCCAGCAGCCAGCGGGAGCTATACAATGAGCAGTTCTTC.

This clonotype came up a few times. V gene TRBV18 combines with J gene TRBJ1-4; D call uncertain. This CDR3 has 13 amino acids. The ends were cut back, 2 bases at V and 10 bases at J, with 11 bases in the middle. Germline CDR1 KGHSH, CDR2 LQKENI. The CDR3 loop reads CASSPEQLGKLFF. Here the CDR3 DNA reads TGTGCCAGCTCACCAGAACAGCTGGGAAAACTGTTTTTT.

At least ten counts were recorded for this clonotype. The V call is TRBV11-2, the J call TRBJ2-3; weak D call: TRBD2 (5 bases). The ends were cut back, 0 bases at V and 0 bases at J, with 7 bases in the middle. Germline V gene data show CDR1 as SGHAT and CDR2 as FQNNGV. The CDR3 sequence is 15 residues long. The CDR3 spells CASSLDGVSTDTQYF. In DNA form, the CDR3 reads TGTGCCAGCAGCTTAGACGGGGTTAGCACAGATACGCAGTATTTT.

The V gene is TRBV6-1, the J gene TRBJ2-5; no definite D call. The end of the DNA is better explained by TRBJ2-7, so the J call may be wrong. The germline gives CDR1 MNHNS, CDR2 SASEGT. CDR3 length: 15 amino acids. The CDR3 coding sequence is TGTGCCAGCAGTGAAGCGAGTCTCAGCACGGGCGAGCAGTACTTC. This gives the protein CASSEASLSTGEQYF.

The chain carries TRBV10-3 and TRBJ2-6; 7 bases are a match to TRBD1. CDR1 and CDR2 from the germline V gene are ENHRY and SYGVKD. The V and J ends lost 3 bases and 2 bases, in that order; junction bases with no gene match: 1. This CDR3 spans 15 amino acids. Here the CDR3 reads CAISDTGAGANVLTF. The CDR3 DNA reads as TGTGCCATCAGTGATACAGGGGCTGGGGCCAACGTCCTGACTTTC.

This clonotype came up many times. This rearrangement joins TRBV29-1 to TRBJ2-5; no clear D gene. Trimming took off 1 base at V and 5 bases at J, with 11 bases between the two ends. Germline V gives CDR1 SQVTM, CDR2 ANQGSEA. The CDR3 runs 13 residues. The CDR3 spells CSVEVQSGETQYF. For the CDR3, the DNA is TGCAGCGTTGAAGTACAGTCCGGGGAGACCCAGTACTTC.

The chain combines TRBV7-9 with TRBJ1-3, with D perhaps matching TRBD1 (6 bases). Germline V lookup: CDR1 SEHNR, CDR2 FQNEAQ (reference sequence). Trimming pared 0 bases from V and 5 bases from J, leaving 20 bases between. The CDR3 totals 18 residues. In nucleotides, the CDR3 is TGTGCCAGCAGCTTAGCGGCAGGACAGCCGGCGCCTAGAAACACCATATATTTT. Protein sequence: CASSLAAGQPAPRNTIYF.

This clonotype has a single count. A much bigger clone sits one base away, suggesting this may be a read error. The chain joins TRBV4-1 to TRBJ2-7, with 13 bases fitting TRBD2. The length of the CDR3 is 15 residues. CDR1 and CDR2 from the germline V gene are MGHRA and YSYEKL. This CDR3 is CAGSYRTSGSGEQYF. CDR3 coding DNA: TGCGCCGGCAGCTATAGGACTAGCGGGAGTGGGGAGCAGTACTTC.

The chain recombines TRBV11-2 with TRBJ2-1; a possible D gene is TRBD1 (5 bases). This CDR3 is 17 amino acids long. CDR1 SGHAT and CDR2 FQNNGV come from the germline V gene. Trimming cost V 7 bases and J 0 bases, with 19 bases left between them. The CDR3: CASTPGPGHRSYNEQFF. CDR3 nucleotides: TGTGCCAGCACCCCAGGCCCCGGACACCGCTCCTACAATGAGCAGTTCTTC.

This clonotype turned up a few times. This chain uses TRBV5-1 with TRBJ1-4; possible D gene TRBD1, 5 bases. From germline, CDR1 is SGHRS and CDR2 YFSETQ. CDR3 length: 14 amino acids. The germline V and J ends were trimmed by 4 bases and 5 bases, with 12 bases remaining between them. This CDR3 is CASSPEGLNEKLFF. The CDR3 DNA sequence: TGCGCCAGCAGCCCTGAGGGGCTGAATGAAAAACTGTTTTTT.

This clonotype was observed a few times. This chain links TRBV9 with TRBJ2-7, with 9 nucleotides matching TRBD1. The CDR3 has 15 amino acids. The trim removed 3 bases at V and 2 bases at J, leaving 6 bases unmatched. CDR1 is SGDLS and CDR2 is YYNGEE in the germline V gene. This CDR3 reads CASSGGTGNTYEQYF. CDR3 DNA: TGTGCCAGCAGCGGCGGGACAGGGAATACCTACGAGCAGTACTTC.

The J gene is TRBJ2-3, the V gene TRBV20-1, with D perhaps matching TRBD1 (6 bases). The CDR3 loop spans 15 amino acids. Trimming stripped 3 bases from V and 0 bases from J, with 13 bases between. Germline loops: CDR1 DFQATT, CDR2 SNEGSKA (reference sequence). CDR3 nucleotide sequence: TGCAGTGCTAGTCATCGTCAGGGGAGCACAGATACGCAGTATTTT. This translates into CSASHRQGSTDTQYF.

The V gene is TRBV20-1, the J gene TRBJ2-7; 14 bases are a match to TRBD2. J lost 3 bases, V lost 4 bases, and 2 bases had no gene match. In germline, CDR1 is DFQATT, CDR2 SNEGSKA (reference sequence). This CDR3 comprises 14 residues. As DNA, the CDR3 is TGCAGTGCTATGGGACTAGCGGGAGACTACGAGCAGTACTTC. As protein: CSAMGLAGDYEQYF.

The J gene is TRBJ2-1, the V gene TRBV29-1; 8 nucleotides match TRBD2. The CDR3 runs 15 residues. Germline CDR1 and CDR2: SQVTM and ANQGSEA. Trimming took 2 bases from V and 6 from J; bases not matched to a gene: 9. CDR3 in DNA: TGCAGCGTTGAACCTAAAGCGGGAGCGGCCAATGAGCAGTTCTTC. This codes for CSVEPKAGAANEQFF.

In this sample, this clonotype turned up a few times. The V gene is TRBV5-1, the J gene TRBJ2-1, with a tentative D call TRBD1 (6 bases). Germline-derived CDR1 and CDR2 are SGHRS and YFSETQ. The CDR3 contains 17 residues. V was trimmed by 2 bases and J by 3 bases, leaving 18 bases between them. CDR3: CASSFGTSGNHYNEQFF. The CDR3, as DNA: TGCGCCAGCAGCTTTGGGACATCTGGAAATCACTACAATGAGCAGTTCTTC.

This clonotype was counted ten times or more. The V gene is TRBV9, the J gene TRBJ2-7, with a possible D match to TRBD1 (6 bases). Germline V gene data show CDR1 as SGDLS and CDR2 as YYNGEE. V was cut by 0 bases and J by 1 base, with 11 bases left in between. The CDR3 totals 15 residues. CDR3 sequence (DNA): TGTGCCAGCAGCGTAGAACAGGGACGATCCTACGAGCAGTACTTC. This gives the protein CASSVEQGRSYEQYF.

CDR3 sequence: CASKYSRDGFSNTGELFF. CDR3 DNA sequence: TGTGCCAGCAAATACTCCCGGGACGGATTTTCGAACACCGGGGAGCTGTTTTTT. The chain combines TRBV7-8 with TRBJ2-2; D could derive from TRBD1 or TRBD2 (5 bases each). Germline CDR1 reads SGHVS; CDR2 reads FQNEAQ. This CDR3 region has 18 residues. V was trimmed by 7 bases and J by 0 bases, leaving 21 bases between them.

There are a few counts of this clonotype. The V call is TRBV12-3 or TRBV12-4, the J call TRBJ2-3, with unresolved D. Trimming cost V 5 bases and J 6 bases, with 12 bases left between them. The CDR3 extends over 13 amino acids. The CDR3 coding sequence is TGTGCCAGCAGTCCGGCTATATGGGATACGCAGTATTTT. This gives the protein CASSPAIWDTQYF.

This chain connects TRBV27 to TRBJ2-1, with TRBD2 identical over 12 bases. The V and J ends lost 6 bases and 8 bases, in that order; junction bases with no gene match: 8. CDR1 is MNHEY, CDR2 SMNVEV, per germline (reference sequence). The CDR3 is made up of 15 amino acids. The CDR3: CASRSPSGRGDEQFF. The CDR3 nucleotides read TGTGCCAGCAGATCCCCTAGCGGGAGGGGCGATGAGCAGTTCTTC.

The V gene is TRBV12-3 or TRBV12-4, the J gene TRBJ2-5, with 8 bases lining up with TRBD1. After removal of 6 bases from V and 3 bases from J, the junction contained 15 bases not matched to a gene. The CDR3 is 17 residues long. The CDR3 loop reads CASSAAIGDRLKETQYF. CDR3 DNA sequence: TGTGCCAGCAGCGCAGCCATAGGGGACAGGCTAAAAGAGACCCAGTACTTC.

As concerns this clonotype: At one end, the junction sequence differs from germline, possibly due to a read error. This chain uses TRBV2 with TRBJ2-1; the match to TRBD1 covers 8 bases. The CDR3 covers 13 residues. Germline values: CDR1 SNHLY, CDR2 FYNNEI. The CDR3 DNA reads TGTGCCGGCAGCCCGACAGGGGTCAATGAGCAGTTCTTC. Its translation: CAGSPTGVNEQFF.

The chain is built from TRBV21-1 and TRBJ1-2; the D call of TRBD1 is as the table states it, not checked on the DNA. TRBV21-1 is deemed a pseudogene. The CDR3 consists of 19 residues. The CDR3 DNA is TGTGCCAGCAGCAAAGCAAAGGGAATCCCCCTCGGGCAGGGGAAAGGCTACACCTTC. Amino acids: CASSKAKGIPLGQGKGYTF.

This chain joins TRBV13 and TRBJ2-2, with TRBD1 matching over 12 bases. The junction had 10 bases not matched to a gene; V was cut back by 4 bases and J by 7 bases. CDR1 PRHDT and CDR2 FYEKMQ come from the germline V gene (reference sequence). The CDR3 extends over 17 amino acids. The CDR3 loop is CASSSRGDRGRGGELFF. The CDR3, as DNA: TGTGCCAGCAGCTCTCGAGGGGACAGGGGGCGAGGCGGGGAGCTGTTTTTT.

The chain carries TRBV3-1 and TRBJ1-2; D unclear. The CDR3 extends over 14 amino acids. Trimming left V 4 bases short and J 5 bases short, with 14 bases between. Germline V gene lookup returns CDR1 LGHDT and CDR2 YNNKEL (reference sequence). The CDR3 protein is CASSRLGERYGYTF. CDR3 DNA: TGTGCCAGCAGCCGGTTGGGAGAGCGTTATGGCTACACCTTC. Full variable domain (rest looked up from reference TRBV3-1 and TRBJ1-2): DTAVSQTPKYLVTQMGNDKSIKCEQNLGHDTMYWYKQDSKKFLKIMFSYNNKELIINETVPNRFSPKSPDKAHLNLHINSLELGDSAVYFCASSRLGERYGYTFGSGTRLTVV.

The V call is TRBV12-3 or TRBV12-4, the J call TRBJ2-1; D gene uncertain. There are 14 residues in the CDR3. V lost 3 bases, J lost 7 bases, and 13 bases lay in between. In DNA form, the CDR3 reads TGTGCCAGCAGTTTGGTTCATATCGGGAATGAGCAGTTCTTC. Encoded protein: CASSLVHIGNEQFF.

This chain uses TRBV3-1 with TRBJ2-5; TRBD2 aligns across 7 bases. CDR3 length equals 18 residues. V was clipped by 3 bases and J by 1 base; unmatched bases: 14. Germline CDR1 and CDR2: LGHDT and YNNKEL (reference sequence). CDR3 in DNA: TGTGCCAGCAGCCAGGGACTCGGACTAGGGATACTCCAAGAGACCCAGTACTTC. Residues: CASSQGLGLGILQETQYF.

The V and J genes are TRBV10-3 and TRBJ2-3, with 10 positions matching TRBD2. This CDR3 contains 15 residues. The germline V gene has CDR1 ENHRY and CDR2 SYGVKD. The V and J ends lost 4 bases and 1 base, in that order; junction bases with no gene match: 2. The CDR3 coding sequence is TGTGCCATCAGTGCCGGGACTAGCGGCACAGATACGCAGTATTTT. Its translation is CAISAGTSGTDTQYF.

This clonotype showed up many times. DNA for the CDR3: TGTGCCAGCAGTTTAAGAGGGACTAGCGGGGGGGGTGAGCAGTTCTTC. Translated: CASSLRGTSGGGEQFF. V and J are TRBV12-3 or TRBV12-4 and TRBJ2-1; 16 nucleotides align to TRBD2. The CDR3 runs 16 residues. V lost 2 bases, J lost 9 bases, and 4 bases stayed unmatched.

This clonotype appeared a single time. V usage is TRBV12-3 or TRBV12-4 and J usage is TRBJ2-5; D may match TRBD1 or TRBD2 (5 bases each). The CDR3 runs to 15 residues. V was pared by 4 bases and J by 3 bases, with 15 bases between. CDR3 nucleotides: TGTGCCAGCAGTTGGGACGGAGCCGAGAAAGAGACCCAGTACTTC. The encoded protein is CASSWDGAEKETQYF.